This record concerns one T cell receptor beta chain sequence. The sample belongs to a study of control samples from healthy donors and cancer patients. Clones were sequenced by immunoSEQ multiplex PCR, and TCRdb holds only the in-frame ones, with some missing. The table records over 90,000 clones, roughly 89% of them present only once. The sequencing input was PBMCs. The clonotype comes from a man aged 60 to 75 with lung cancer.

The CDR3 spells CASSRTVNTEAFF. The CDR3 DNA is TGTGCCAGCAGTAGGACGGTGAACACTGAAGCTTTCTTT. V usage is TRBV9 and J usage is TRBJ1-1; D is ambiguous. Trimming removed 5 bases from V and 0 bases from J, with 8 bases in between. CDR3 length: 13 amino acids. Germline values: CDR1 SGDLS, CDR2 YYNGEE.